This entry concerns a single T cell receptor (beta chain). CDR1 is SGHRS, CDR2 YFSETQ, per germline. The length of the CDR3 is 13 residues. V lost 3 bases to trimming and J lost 4 bases, with 8 bases between them. Profiled with immunoSEQ multiplex PCR; TCRdb holds only in-frame clones, not every one. In the table there are roughly 72,000 clones, over 75% of which are singletons. The sample comes from a study of T cells in localized non-small cell lung cancer. Source: peripheral blood, taken before any cancer treatment. The origin of this receptor is a female donor aged 60 or older with stage I lung adenocarcinoma. The chain joins TRBV5-1 to TRBJ2-1; D uncertain. DNA of the CDR3: TGCGCCAGCAGCTCAAGTGGTTACAATGAGCAGTTCTTC. This encodes CASSSSGYNEQFF.